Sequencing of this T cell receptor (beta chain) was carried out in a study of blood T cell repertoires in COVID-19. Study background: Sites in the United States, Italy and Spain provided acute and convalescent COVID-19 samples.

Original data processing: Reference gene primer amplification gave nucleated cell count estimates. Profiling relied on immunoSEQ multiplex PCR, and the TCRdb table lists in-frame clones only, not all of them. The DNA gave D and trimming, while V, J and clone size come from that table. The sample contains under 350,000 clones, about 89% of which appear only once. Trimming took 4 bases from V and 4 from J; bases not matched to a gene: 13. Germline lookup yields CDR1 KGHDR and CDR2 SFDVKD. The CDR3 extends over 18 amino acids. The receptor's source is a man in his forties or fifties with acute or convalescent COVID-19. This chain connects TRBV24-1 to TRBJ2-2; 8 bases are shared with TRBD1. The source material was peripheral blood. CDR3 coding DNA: TGTGCCACCAGTGACCCTAGGACAGGGAAAGGCGGCACCGGGGAGCTGTTTTTT. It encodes CATSDPRTGKGGTGELFF.